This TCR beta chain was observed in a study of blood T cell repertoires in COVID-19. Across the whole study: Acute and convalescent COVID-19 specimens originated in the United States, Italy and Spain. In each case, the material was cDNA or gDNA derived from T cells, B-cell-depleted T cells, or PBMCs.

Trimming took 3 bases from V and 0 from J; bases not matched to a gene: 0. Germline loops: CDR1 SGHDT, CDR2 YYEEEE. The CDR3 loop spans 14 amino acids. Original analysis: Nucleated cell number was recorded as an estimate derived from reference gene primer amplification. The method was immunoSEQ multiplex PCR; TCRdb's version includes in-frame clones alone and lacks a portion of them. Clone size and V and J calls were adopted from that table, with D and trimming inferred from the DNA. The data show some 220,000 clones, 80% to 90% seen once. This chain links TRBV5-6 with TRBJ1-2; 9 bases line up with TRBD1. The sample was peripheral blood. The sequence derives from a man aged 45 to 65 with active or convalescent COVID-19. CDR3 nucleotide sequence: TGTGCCAGCAGCTGGGACAGGGCTAACTATGGCTACACCTTC. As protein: CASSWDRANYGYTF.